What follows are 15 T cell receptor beta chains derived from one specimen sequenced in a study of cytomegalovirus exposure and HLA in healthy donors. The PCR used 60 Vbeta and 13 Jbeta primers. The protocol was immunoSEQ multiplex PCR, while the TCRdb copy is restricted to in-frame clones and leaves out a portion. There are tens of thousands of clones in the sample; more than 55% occur only once, and about 5.5% lies in the top ten. Sequenced sample: PBMCs. All receptors derive from a boy under 18 in good health and CMV-seropositive.

A word on this clone: At one end, the junction sequence differs from germline, possibly due to a read error. This rearrangement joins TRBV4-1 to TRBJ1-6; D remains ambiguous. The germline V gene encodes CDR1 MGHRA and CDR2 YSYEKL. The CDR3 length is 15 residues. The CDR3 is CASSQDLGVNSPLNF. CDR3 nucleotide sequence: TGCGCCAGCAGCCAAGATTTGGGCGTAAATTCACCCCTCAACTTT.

The chain links TRBV25-1 to TRBJ2-1, with 10 bases lining up with TRBD2. Germline CDR1 and CDR2: MGHDK and SYGVNS. The CDR3 is 17 residues long. V was clipped by 2 bases and J by 2 bases; unmatched bases: 6. The CDR3 loop reads CASSETSSGGPYNEQFF. CDR3 sequence (DNA): TGTGCCAGCAGTGAAACGTCTAGCGGGGGCCCCTACAATGAGCAGTTCTTC.

This clone has a handful of counts. The gene calls are TRBV4-1 and TRBJ2-7; possible D gene TRBD1, 6 bases. The germline gives CDR1 MGHRA, CDR2 YSYEKL. The length of the CDR3 is 16 residues. Between the trimmed V and J ends, which lost 0 bases and 2 bases, there was a span of 14 bases. DNA of the CDR3: TGCGCCAGCAGCCAAGAAGACAGGATGCCGCCCTACGAGCAGTACTTC. It yields the protein CASSQEDRMPPYEQYF.

This chain uses TRBV5-1 with TRBJ1-2; D not certain. The germline V and J ends were trimmed by 0 bases and 9 bases, with 12 bases remaining between them. The length of the CDR3 is 13 residues. CDR1 is SGHRS, CDR2 YFSETQ, per germline. The CDR3 loop is CASSLGRSSSYTF. The CDR3 region has the DNA TGCGCCAGCAGCTTGGGGCGGAGCTCGAGCTACACCTTC.

The rearrangement joins TRBV7-2 to TRBJ1-1, with 7 nucleotides matching TRBD1. The V gene's germline CDR1 is SGHTA and CDR2 FQGNSA. This CDR3 contains 15 residues. V was clipped by 5 bases and J by 1 base; unmatched bases: 7. The CDR3 sequence: CASSLWTGENTEAFF. The CDR3 nucleotides are TGTGCCAGCAGCCTCTGGACAGGAGAGAACACTGAAGCTTTCTTT.

The chain employs TRBV7-9 and TRBJ2-7; 9 bases match TRBD1. J gave up 3 bases and V 2 bases, and 2 bases lay outside the gene matches. Germline V gene lookup returns CDR1 SEHNR and CDR2 FQNEAQ (reference sequence). This CDR3 is 14 amino acids long. CDR3 in amino acids: CASSLTDRGYEQYF. In nucleotides, the CDR3 is TGTGCCAGCAGCTTAACGGACAGGGGCTACGAGCAGTACTTC.

For the CDR3, the DNA is TGTGCCAGCAGCTCCTCTAGCGGGGGTTCCTACGAGCAGTACTTC. Its protein is CASSSSSGGSYEQYF. The chain joins TRBV7-3 to TRBJ2-7; 10 nucleotides align to TRBD2. The length of the CDR3 is 15 residues. The V gene end was trimmed by 4 bases and the J gene end by 1 base; junction bases not matched to a gene: 4. The germline V gene encodes CDR1 SGHTA and CDR2 FQGTGA.

This chain links TRBV6-6 with TRBJ2-6; D is unclear. The CDR3 is 15 residues long. The germline V gene has CDR1 MNHNY and CDR2 SVGAGI (reference sequence). V lost 2 bases to trimming and J lost 1 base, with 6 bases between them. The CDR3: CASSYRSSGANVLTF. The CDR3 bases are TGTGCCAGCAGTTACCGGTCTTCTGGGGCCAACGTCCTGACTTTC.

The CDR3 reads CASGLSGGAGANVLTF. The CDR3 coding sequence is TGTGCTAGTGGTTTAAGCGGGGGTGCTGGGGCCAACGTCCTGACTTTC. The gene calls are TRBV12-5 and TRBJ2-6; 8 bases align to TRBD2. Trimming took 3 bases from V and 2 from J; bases not matched to a gene: 3. The CDR3 loop spans 16 amino acids. Looked up from germline, CDR1 is LGHNT and CDR2 is FRNRAP.

This clone was detected only a few times. The rearrangement links TRBV2 to TRBJ1-2, with a possible D match to TRBD1 (6 bases). The CDR3 spans 14 residues. Between the trimmed V and J ends, which lost 6 bases and 4 bases, there was a span of 15 bases. CDR1 and CDR2 (germline): SNHLY, FYNNEI. The CDR3 region has the DNA TGTGCCAGCAGGCCGACAGGTTCGGGCTATGGCTACACCTTC. Translation gives CASRPTGSGYGYTF.

The chain carries TRBV4-1 and TRBJ2-1; possibly TRBD1 for D (6 bases). CDR3 length: 13 residues. Trimming pared 4 bases from V and 15 bases from J, leaving 19 bases between. Germline V gives CDR1 MGHRA, CDR2 YSYEKL. The CDR3 spells CASSPYRAAGRFF. DNA of the CDR3: TGCGCCAGCAGCCCTTACAGGGCCGCAGGACGGTTCTTC.

DNA of the CDR3: TGTGCCAGCAGTTCGACCGGGACACTTAGCAATCAGCCCCAGCATTTT. This sequence encodes CASSSTGTLSNQPQHF. The chain recombines TRBV6-5 with TRBJ1-5, with D tentatively TRBD1 (6 bases). The CDR3 contains 16 residues. The germline V gene encodes CDR1 MNHEY and CDR2 SVGAGI. The V and J ends lost 4 bases and 0 bases respectively, with 13 bases between them.

V usage is TRBV5-4 and J usage is TRBJ2-7; TRBD1 might be the D (6 bases). V dropped 4 bases and J dropped 1 base, with 12 bases sitting between them. Germline CDR1 reads SGHNT; CDR2 reads YYREEE (reference sequence). There are 14 residues in the CDR3. CDR3 nucleotides: TGTGCCAGCAGCGTAGGGGGTACTTCCTACGAGCAGTACTTC. Translated, it gives CASSVGGTSYEQYF.

The CDR3 nucleotides are TGCAGCGTTACTGGACAGGGTATCGAGCAGTACTTC. It codes for CSVTGQGIEQYF. The rearrangement joins TRBV29-1 to TRBJ2-7, with TRBD1 identical over 8 bases. This CDR3 comprises 12 residues. Germline assignment: CDR1 SQVTM and CDR2 ANQGSEA. V shed 5 bases and J 6 bases; nucleotides not matched to a gene: 6.

This clone was recorded a few times. This chain joins TRBV29-1 and TRBJ2-5; D may be TRBD2 (6 bases). The J call is doubtful: the DNA matches TRBJ2-7 better. Germline loops: CDR1 SQVTM, CDR2 ANQGSEA. This CDR3 region has 13 residues. The CDR3 reads CSVSPPGAYEQYF. The CDR3 coding sequence is TGCAGCGTTAGTCCACCGGGAGCCTACGAGCAGTACTTC.